Presented here are 7 T cell receptor beta chains from one specimen sequenced in a study of blood T cell repertoires in COVID-19. Sequencing used immunoSEQ multiplex PCR; TCRdb keeps in-frame clones, though not all of them. The sample comprises under 200,000 clones, approximately 85% of which are singletons, and roughly 1.1% rests with the top ten. Sequenced input: peripheral blood. The receptor set was obtained from a man aged 60 to 69 who had recovered from COVID-19.

The genes are TRBV11-1 and TRBJ2-3; weak D call: TRBD2 (5 bases). This CDR3 has 15 amino acids. Trimming took 5 bases from V and 4 from J, leaving 16 bases between them. The germline V gene encodes CDR1 SGHAT and CDR2 FQDESV (reference sequence). The CDR3 DNA follows: TGTGCCAGCAGCCCACTAGGTGGGGAGTCAGATACGCAGTATTTT. The encoded protein is CASSPLGGESDTQYF.

V gene TRBV19 combines with J gene TRBJ2-4; 7 nucleotides agree with TRBD1. The germline V gene has CDR1 LNHDA and CDR2 SQIVND (reference sequence). This CDR3 comprises 16 residues. V was clipped by 4 bases and J by 2 bases; unmatched bases: 8. The CDR3, as DNA: TGTGCCAGTAGTAGGGACAGACAATCCACCAAAAACATTCAGTACTTC. Its protein product is CASSRDRQSTKNIQYF.

The chain has TRBV6-4 and TRBJ2-1, with D unresolved. Trimming took off 4 bases at V and 6 bases at J, with 10 bases between the two ends. This CDR3 has 13 amino acids. Germline values: CDR1 MRHNA, CDR2 SNTAGT. CDR3 nucleotides: TGTGCCAGCAGTGCGTATAGATTCAATGAGCAGTTCTTC. Protein product: CASSAYRFNEQFF.

V gene TRBV9 combines with J gene TRBJ1-2; 7 bases match TRBD1. Germline trimming cut 3 bases from V and 8 bases from J; bases unmatched to any gene: 13. CDR1 and CDR2 from the germline V gene are SGDLS and YYNGEE. The CDR3 spans 15 residues. The CDR3 region has the DNA TGTGCCAGCAGCGGTCCCATGACAGGGTTGTTGGGCTACACCTTC. Translated, it gives CASSGPMTGLLGYTF.

This chain joins TRBV12-2 and TRBJ2-7; TRBD2 is the table's D call, not checked against the DNA. TRBV12-2 is a known pseudogene. The length of the CDR3 is 16 residues. CDR3 sequence (DNA): TGTGCAAGTCGCTTAGCGGATGGTAGCGGGGCCTACGAGCAGTACTTC. Its translation is CASRLADGSGAYEQYF.

This chain connects TRBV6-5 to TRBJ1-3; TRBD1 agrees at 7 bases. This CDR3 contains 12 residues. Germline V CDR1 and CDR2: MNHEY, SVGAGI. Germline trimming cut 6 bases from V and 8 bases from J; bases unmatched to any gene: 4. The DNA for the CDR3 is TGTGCCAGCAGAAGACAGGGAGACACCATATATTTT. It yields the protein CASRRQGDTIYF.

This clone showed up just once. The V and J genes are TRBV6-1 and TRBJ2-3; possible D gene TRBD2, 7 bases. In germline, CDR1 is MNHNS, CDR2 SASEGT. The CDR3 has 17 amino acids. Trimming stripped 3 bases from V and 7 bases from J, with 23 bases between. The DNA for the CDR3 is TGTGCCAGCAGTGACCCAGTGGGGGGGCTCCGTTTCTATACGCAGTATTTT. Encoded protein: CASSDPVGGLRFYTQYF.